This T cell receptor beta chain was captured in a study of shared clonotypes between healthy human individuals. Whole-study findings and limits: Clonotypes shared by all four donors outscored non-shared clonotypes in generation probability.

Trimming cost V 3 bases and J 10 bases, with 10 bases left between them. Per germline, CDR1 MRHNA and CDR2 SNTAGT. The CDR3 runs 13 residues. Points on this clone: Its target is unknown.

The assay was immunoSEQ multiplex PCR, and TCRdb's table has in-frame clones only and misses some. The sample lists about 1 million clones, approximately 72% occurring once. This TCR was sampled from a man aged 18 to 29 in good health. The chain couples TRBV6-4 to TRBJ1-6; D possibly corresponds to TRBD1 (5 bases). Source material: memory CD4+ T cells sorted from blood. Stated subset: CD45RA-negative fraction. The CDR3 sequence: CASSEWDGSPLHF. The CDR3 region has the DNA TGTGCCAGCAGTGAATGGGACGGCTCACCCCTCCACTTT.